The 8 T cell receptor beta chains presented below share a single source sample, sequenced in a study of T-cell reconstitution after alpha-beta-depleted transplantation in children listed by TCRdb under 2016. The library was generated by PCR. Sequencing relied on an Illumina HiSeq 2500. TCR libraries were prepared with molecular barcoding, using unique molecular identifiers to normalize TCRbeta repertoire quantification. TCRdb reanalyzed the raw reads on its own, using fastp at Q25 for trimming and MiXCR for clone calling, and kept in-frame beta chains. All rows with the same CDR3 protein become a single entry with the most common DNA and genes. The sample yields about 980,000 distinct CDR3 sequences; 25% to 35% were counted once. The ten largest account for about 28% of the sample. The sample's treatment or condition, from its label and the paper: allogeneic hematopoietic cell transplantation with graft depleted of TCRalphabeta T cells and CD19 B cells.

Sequenced material: PBMCs, mostly from graft donor cells, taken 360 days after TCRalphabeta/CD19-depleted stem cell transplant. The receptors were sampled from a boy in the first two years of life who had a stem cell transplant for SCID, so the T cells may come from the graft donor.

The chain carries TRBV3-1 and TRBJ1-6; D ambiguous. There are 14 residues in the CDR3. Germline-derived CDR1 and CDR2 are LGHDT and YNNKEL (reference sequence). Trimming cost V 0 bases and J 7 bases, with 7 bases left between them. The CDR3 reads CASSQELANSPLHF. The CDR3 nucleotides read TGTGCCAGCAGCCAAGAATTGGCGAATTCACCCCTCCACTTT. Drawing the rest from reference TRBV3-1 and TRBJ1-6, the complete variable domain is DTAVSQTPKYLVTQMGNDKSIKCEQNLGHDTMYWYKQDSKKFLKIMFSYNNKELIINETVPNRFSPKSPDKAHLNLHINSLELGDSAVYFCASSQELANSPLHFGNGTRLTVT.

The CDR3 sequence: CASSQDDPGGSYEQYF. The CDR3 DNA reads as TGCGCCAGCAGCCAAGATGATCCGGGGGGCTCCTACGAGCAGTACTTC. The J gene is TRBJ2-7, the V gene TRBV4-1, with 7 bases aligning to TRBD2. The J segment lost 0 bases and the V segment lost 0 bases, leaving 5 bases of the junction unmatched. This CDR3 spans 16 amino acids. Per germline, CDR1 MGHRA and CDR2 YSYEKL.

In its sample, this clonotype was seen a few times. The V and J genes are TRBV20-1 and TRBJ2-3, with D maybe TRBD1 (5 bases). Between the trimmed V and J ends, which lost 5 bases and 4 bases, there was a span of 10 bases. Germline values: CDR1 DFQATT, CDR2 SNEGSKA (reference sequence). The CDR3 totals 12 residues. In nucleotides, the CDR3 is TGCAGTGCTCGTCAGGGCGCAGATACGCAGTATTTT. Encoded protein: CSARQGADTQYF.

This clonotype was observed a few times. The chain combines TRBV11-2 with TRBJ2-1, with unresolved D. V lost 5 bases and J lost 5, with 13 bases in between. This CDR3 region has 14 residues. Germline CDR1 reads SGHAT; CDR2 reads FQNNGV. The CDR3 sequence is CASSPPVGNNEQFF. In nucleotides, the CDR3 is TGTGCCAGCAGCCCCCCGGTGGGCAACAATGAGCAGTTCTTC.

The chain combines TRBV4-3 with TRBJ1-4; tentative D call: TRBD1 (5 bases). Germline assignment: CDR1 LGHNA and CDR2 YSLEER. The CDR3 spans 17 residues. The V and J ends lost 4 bases and 7 bases respectively, with 22 bases between them. CDR3 coding DNA: TGCGCCAGCAGCCGGAGGGGATTAGGGGAGGCTACTGAAAAACTGTTTTTT. It yields the protein CASSRRGLGEATEKLFF.

In this sample, this clonotype turned up many times. Germline and junction disagree at one end, which may indicate a read error. The CDR3 DNA reads as TGTGCCAGCAGCGGGAGGGGAAGCACAGATACGCAGTATTTT. Its protein product is CASSGRGSTDTQYF. The chain employs TRBV10-2 and TRBJ2-3; 10 nucleotides line up with TRBD2. CDR3 length equals 14 residues. Germline V gene sequence: CDR1 WSHSY, CDR2 SAAADI.

This clonotype turned up a few times. The rearrangement joins TRBV7-2 to TRBJ2-3, with D unresolved. V was trimmed by 2 bases and J by 0 bases, leaving 9 bases between them. CDR1 is SGHTA, CDR2 FQGNSA, per germline. CDR3 size: 15 residues. The chain's CDR3 is CASSLIPGSTDTQYF. CDR3 sequence (DNA): TGTGCCAGCAGCTTAATCCCTGGCAGCACAGATACGCAGTATTTT.

The rearrangement joins TRBV12-3 or TRBV12-4 to TRBJ1-2, with 9 bases aligning to TRBD1. There are 14 residues in the CDR3. V lost 6 bases, J lost 7 bases, and 9 bases stayed unmatched. In DNA, the CDR3 is TGTGCCAGCAGGAAACTACAGGGGGCTAGTGGCTACACCTTC. Translated, it gives CASRKLQGASGYTF.